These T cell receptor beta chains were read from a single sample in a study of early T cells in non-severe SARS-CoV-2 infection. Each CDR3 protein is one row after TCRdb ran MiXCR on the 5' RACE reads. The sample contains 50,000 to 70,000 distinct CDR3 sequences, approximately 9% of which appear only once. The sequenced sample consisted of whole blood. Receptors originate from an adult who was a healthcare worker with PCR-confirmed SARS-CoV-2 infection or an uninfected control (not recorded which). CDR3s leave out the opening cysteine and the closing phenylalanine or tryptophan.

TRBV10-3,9,AISELGEQY
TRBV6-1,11,ASGLENNQPQH
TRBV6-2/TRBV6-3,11,ASQGSGANVLT
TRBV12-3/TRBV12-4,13,ASSPDRGSSYEQY
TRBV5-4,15,ASSQGLAGGILGEQY
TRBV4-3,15,ASSQDLGGGSTDTQY
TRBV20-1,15,SAREVSGTDRGETQY
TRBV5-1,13,ASSEGQGAGSPLH
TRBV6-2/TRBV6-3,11,ASSLFSYFEQY
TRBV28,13,ASSPLRTAGNTIY
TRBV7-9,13,ASSLEQWTADTQY
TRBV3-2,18,ASSQGLTGGADPSTDTQY
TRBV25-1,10,ASGTGVDEQF
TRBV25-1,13,ASSGVSGFYNEQF
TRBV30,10,AWRWQNTEAF
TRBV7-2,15,ASSLAGRGGTGNTIY
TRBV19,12,ASSRTGGNQPQH
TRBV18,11,ASSPNQNQPQH
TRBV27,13,ASGTSGRGADTQY